Below are 8 T cell receptor beta chains sequenced from a single sample in a study of a mutant IDH1 vaccine in newly diagnosed glioma. Stated time point: week 47, end of study. Vaccine doses each comprised 300 ug of mutant IDH1 20-mer peptide, with topical imiquimod. Their antigen targets remain unknown. Profiling relied on immunoSEQ multiplex PCR, and the TCRdb table lists in-frame clones only, not all of them. The table shows fewer than 55,000 clones, with less than 70% occurring only once. The sample consisted of peripheral blood mononuclear cells (PBMCs), taken from a glioma patient whose treatment included an IDH1 peptide vaccine. These receptors were collected from a man aged 35 to 55 with glioma. Some clones in this sample may be carry-over from other donors' samples.

The gene calls are TRBV18 and TRBJ1-4; D remains ambiguous. This CDR3 is 14 amino acids long. V was cut by 3 bases and J by 4 bases, with 9 bases left in between. Per the germline V gene, CDR1 is KGHSH and CDR2 is LQKENI. CDR3 loop: CASSPGHSNEKLFF. CDR3 in DNA: TGTGCCAGCTCACCCGGTCATAGTAATGAAAAACTGTTTTTT. Combining the CDR3 with reference TRBV18 and TRBJ1-4 gives the whole variable domain NAGVMQNPRHLVRRRGQEARLRCSPMKGHSHVYWYRQLPEEGLKFMVYLQKENIIDESGMPKERFSAEFPKEGPSILRIQQVVRGDSAAYFCASSPGHSNEKLFFGSGTQLSVL.

This clone was seen a few times. The rearrangement links TRBV29-1 to TRBJ2-1; 16 positions agree with TRBD2. V trimming: 4 bases; J trimming: 6 bases; junction bases outside the gene matches: 9. The germline V gene encodes CDR1 SQVTM and CDR2 ANQGSEA. This CDR3 region has 17 residues. The CDR3 protein is CSVGGPGLAGGPNEQFF. In nucleotides, the CDR3 is TGCAGCGTTGGGGGACCGGGACTAGCGGGGGGGCCCAATGAGCAGTTCTTC.

The V and J genes are TRBV6-6 and TRBJ1-1, with D possibly TRBD1 on 6 matching bases. The CDR3 is 12 residues long. In germline, CDR1 is MNHNY, CDR2 SVGAGI (reference sequence). V was clipped by 7 bases and J by 7 bases, with 13 bases between them. CDR3 bases: TGTGCCAGCATCCCAGAAGGGGGTGAAGCTTTCTTT. It yields the protein CASIPEGGEAFF.

The rearrangement joins TRBV27 to TRBJ2-4; 7 bases agree with TRBD1. The CDR3 spans 14 residues. The germline V gene has CDR1 MNHEY and CDR2 SMNVEV (reference sequence). V lost 6 bases, J lost 9 bases, and 11 bases stayed unmatched. As DNA, the CDR3 is TGTGCCAGCAGACCCCAGGGGGACGGGGCCATTCAGTACTTC. Its protein is CASRPQGDGAIQYF.

This chain joins TRBV27 and TRBJ1-5, with D unresolved. The V end lost 1 base, the J end lost 7 bases, and 8 bases lay between the germline ends. The CDR3 totals 13 residues. Germline loops: CDR1 MNHEY, CDR2 SMNVEV (reference sequence). CDR3 DNA sequence: TGTGCCAGCAGTTTATGGTTTGGCCAGCCCCAGCATTTT. Protein sequence: CASSLWFGQPQHF.

The CDR3 coding sequence is TGCAGTGCTAGAGGGCCAGAGTGGCAGTACTTC. Translating gives CSARGPEWQYF. This rearrangement joins TRBV20-1 to TRBJ2-7; D not certain. V dropped 1 base and J dropped 9 bases, with 10 bases sitting between them. CDR3 size: 11 residues. The germline V gene has CDR1 DFQATT and CDR2 SNEGSKA (reference sequence).

The rearrangement uses TRBV6-5 and TRBJ1-5, with D unresolved. Trimming removed 0 bases from V and 1 base from J, with 7 bases in between. Germline lookup yields CDR1 MNHEY and CDR2 SVGAGI. This CDR3 has 15 residues. In nucleotides, the CDR3 is TGTGCCAGCAGTTACTCTAGGCAGAGCAATCAGCCCCAGCATTTT. Amino acids: CASSYSRQSNQPQHF.

This chain connects TRBV5-6 to TRBJ2-3; D could derive from TRBD1 or TRBD2 (6 bases each). CDR1 and CDR2 from the germline V gene are SGHDT and YYEEEE. Between the trimmed V and J ends, which lost 3 bases and 6 bases, there was a span of 23 bases. This CDR3 spans 17 amino acids. CDR3 bases: TGTGCCAGCAGCTCAAATTATGGTTGGGGGGCTAGTGATACGCAGTATTTT. Protein: CASSSNYGWGASDTQYF.